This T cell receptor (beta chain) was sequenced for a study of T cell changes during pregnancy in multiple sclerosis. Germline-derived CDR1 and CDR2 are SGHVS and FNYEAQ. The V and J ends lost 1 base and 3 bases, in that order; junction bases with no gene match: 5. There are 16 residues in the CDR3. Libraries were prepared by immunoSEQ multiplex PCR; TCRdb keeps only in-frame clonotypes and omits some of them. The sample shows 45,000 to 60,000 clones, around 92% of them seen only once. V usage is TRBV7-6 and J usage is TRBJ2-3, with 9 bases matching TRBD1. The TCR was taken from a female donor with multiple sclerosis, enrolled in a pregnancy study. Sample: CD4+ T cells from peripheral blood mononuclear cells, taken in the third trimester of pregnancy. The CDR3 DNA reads TGTGCCAGCAGCTTAGGAACAGGGGGCTCGACAGATACGCAGTATTTT. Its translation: CASSLGTGGSTDTQYF.